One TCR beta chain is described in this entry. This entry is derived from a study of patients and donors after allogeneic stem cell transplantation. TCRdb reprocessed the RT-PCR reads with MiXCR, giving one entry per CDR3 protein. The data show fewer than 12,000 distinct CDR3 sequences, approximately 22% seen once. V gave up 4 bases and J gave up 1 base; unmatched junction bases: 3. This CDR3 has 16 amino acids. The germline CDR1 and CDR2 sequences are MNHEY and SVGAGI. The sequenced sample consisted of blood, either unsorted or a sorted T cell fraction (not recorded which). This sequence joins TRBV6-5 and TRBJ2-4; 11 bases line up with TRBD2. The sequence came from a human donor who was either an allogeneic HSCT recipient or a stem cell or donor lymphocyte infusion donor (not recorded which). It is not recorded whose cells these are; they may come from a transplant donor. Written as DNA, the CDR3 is TGTGCCAGCAGTTCCCGACTAGCGGGGGCCAAAAACATTCAGTACTTC. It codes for CASSSRLAGAKNIQYF.